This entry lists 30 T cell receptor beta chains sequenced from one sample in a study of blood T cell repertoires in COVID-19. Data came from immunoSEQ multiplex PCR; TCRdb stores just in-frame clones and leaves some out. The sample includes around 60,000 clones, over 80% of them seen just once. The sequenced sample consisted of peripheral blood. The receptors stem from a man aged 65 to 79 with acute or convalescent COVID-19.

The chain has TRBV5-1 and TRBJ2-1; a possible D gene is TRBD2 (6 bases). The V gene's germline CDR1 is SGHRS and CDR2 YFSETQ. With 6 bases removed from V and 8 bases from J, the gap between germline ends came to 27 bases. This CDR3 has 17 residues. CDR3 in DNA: TGCGCCAGCAACTCAGGTAGACTCCCCACTAGCACTGATGAGCAGTTCTTC. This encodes CASNSGRLPTSTDEQFF.

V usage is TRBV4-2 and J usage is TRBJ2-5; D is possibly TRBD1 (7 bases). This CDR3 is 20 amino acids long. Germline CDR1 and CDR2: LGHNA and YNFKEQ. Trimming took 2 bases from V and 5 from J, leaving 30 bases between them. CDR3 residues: CASSQPLDREAGSSRETQYF. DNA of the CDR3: TGTGCCAGCAGCCAACCGCTAGACAGGGAGGCTGGGTCGTCTAGGGAGACCCAGTACTTC.

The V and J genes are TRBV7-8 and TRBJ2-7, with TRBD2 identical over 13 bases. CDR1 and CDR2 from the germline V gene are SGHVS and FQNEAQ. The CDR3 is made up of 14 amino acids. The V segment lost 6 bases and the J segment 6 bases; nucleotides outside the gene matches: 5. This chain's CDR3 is CASRRGLAGTEQYF. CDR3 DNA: TGTGCCAGCAGACGGGGACTAGCGGGGACCGAGCAGTACTTC.

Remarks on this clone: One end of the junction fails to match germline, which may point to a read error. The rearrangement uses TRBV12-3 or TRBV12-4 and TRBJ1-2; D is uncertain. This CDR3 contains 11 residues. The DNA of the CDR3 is TGTGCCAGCACCCTGGGAGATCCCCTAATCTTC. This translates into CASTLGDPLIF.

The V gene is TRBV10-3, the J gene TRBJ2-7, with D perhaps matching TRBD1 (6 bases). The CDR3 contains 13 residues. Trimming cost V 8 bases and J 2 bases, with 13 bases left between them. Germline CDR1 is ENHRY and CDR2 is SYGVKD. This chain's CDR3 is CAIRKDSTYEQYF. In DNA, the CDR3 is TGTGCCATCCGGAAGGACAGTACCTACGAGCAGTACTTC.

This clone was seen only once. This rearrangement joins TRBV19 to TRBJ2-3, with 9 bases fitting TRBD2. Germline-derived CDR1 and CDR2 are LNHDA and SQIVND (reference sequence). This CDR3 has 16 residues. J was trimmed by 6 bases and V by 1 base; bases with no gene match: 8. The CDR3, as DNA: TGTGCCAGTAGTATAGTGGCTAGCGGGGTAGGTGATACGCAGTATTTT. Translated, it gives CASSIVASGVGDTQYF.

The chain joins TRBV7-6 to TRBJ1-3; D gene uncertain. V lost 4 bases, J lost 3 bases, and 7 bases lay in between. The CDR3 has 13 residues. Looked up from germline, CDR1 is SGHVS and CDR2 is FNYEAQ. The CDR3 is CASSYGVGNTIYF. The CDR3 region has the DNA TGTGCCAGCAGCTACGGGGTTGGAAACACCATATATTTT.

The DNA of the CDR3 is TGTGCCAGCAGCTTAGGTCGACAGGGCGGCGGAAAACTGTTTTTT. As protein: CASSLGRQGGGKLFF. The chain has TRBV7-9 and TRBJ1-4; 7 nucleotides match TRBD1. The CDR3 runs 15 residues. V was clipped by 1 base and J by 10 bases; unmatched bases: 9. Germline CDR1 is SEHNR and CDR2 is FQNEAQ (reference sequence). Full variable domain (remainder filled in from reference TRBV7-9 and TRBJ1-4): DTGVSQNPRHKITKRGQNVTFRCDPISEHNRLYWYRQTLGQGPEFLTYFQNEAQLEKSRLLSDRFSAERPKGSFSTLEIQRTEQGDSAMYLCASSLGRQGGGKLFFGSGTQLSVL.

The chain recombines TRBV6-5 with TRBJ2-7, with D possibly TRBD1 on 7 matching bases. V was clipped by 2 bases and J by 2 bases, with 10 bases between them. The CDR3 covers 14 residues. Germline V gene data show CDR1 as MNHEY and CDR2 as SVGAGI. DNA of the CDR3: TGTGCCAGCAGTTACGACAGGGAGGCCTACGAGCAGTACTTC. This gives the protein CASSYDREAYEQYF.

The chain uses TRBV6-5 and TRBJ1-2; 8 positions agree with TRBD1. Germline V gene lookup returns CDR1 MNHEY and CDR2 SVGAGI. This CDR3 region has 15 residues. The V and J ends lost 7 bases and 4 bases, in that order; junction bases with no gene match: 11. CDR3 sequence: CASTLSPGQVYGYTF. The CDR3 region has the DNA TGTGCCAGCACCCTATCCCCGGGACAGGTCTATGGCTACACCTTC.

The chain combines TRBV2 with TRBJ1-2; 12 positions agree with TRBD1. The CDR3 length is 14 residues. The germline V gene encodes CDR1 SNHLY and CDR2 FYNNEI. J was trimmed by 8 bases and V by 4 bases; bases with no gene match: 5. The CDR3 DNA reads TGTGCCAGCAGTGTCGTGGGACAGGGGGCGGGCTACACCTTC. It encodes CASSVVGQGAGYTF.

The CDR3 loop reads CATSRVPQLLGAEQYF. CDR3 bases: TGTGCCACCAGCAGGGTACCTCAACTCTTGGGGGCAGAACAGTACTTC. The chain is built from TRBV15 and TRBJ2-7, with D tentatively TRBD1 (6 bases). This CDR3 comprises 16 residues. Germline CDR1 and CDR2: LNHNV and YYDKDF (reference sequence). The germline V and J ends were trimmed by 3 bases and 10 bases, with 25 bases remaining between them.

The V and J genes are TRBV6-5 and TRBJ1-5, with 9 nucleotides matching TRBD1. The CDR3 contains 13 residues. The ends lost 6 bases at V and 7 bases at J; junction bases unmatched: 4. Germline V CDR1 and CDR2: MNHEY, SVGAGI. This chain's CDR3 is CASSNRGHQPQHF. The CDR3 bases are TGTGCCAGCAGCAACAGGGGGCACCAGCCCCAGCATTTT.

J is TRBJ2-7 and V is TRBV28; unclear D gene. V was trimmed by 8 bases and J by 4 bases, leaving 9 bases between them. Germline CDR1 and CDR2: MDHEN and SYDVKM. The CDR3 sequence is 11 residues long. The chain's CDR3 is CASGSGYEQYF. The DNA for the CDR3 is TGTGCCAGCGGATCGGGTTACGAGCAGTACTTC.

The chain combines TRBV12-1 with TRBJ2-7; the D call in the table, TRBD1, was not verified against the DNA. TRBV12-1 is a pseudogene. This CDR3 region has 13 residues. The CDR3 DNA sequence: TGTGCCAGCACCCACAGACAGACCTACGAGCAGTACTTC. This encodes CASTHRQTYEQYF.

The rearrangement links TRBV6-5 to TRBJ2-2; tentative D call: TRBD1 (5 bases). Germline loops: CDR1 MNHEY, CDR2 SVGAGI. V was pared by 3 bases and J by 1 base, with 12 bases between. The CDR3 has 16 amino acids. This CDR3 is CASSYVPTENTGELFF. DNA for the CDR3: TGTGCCAGCAGTTATGTCCCGACAGAGAACACCGGGGAGCTGTTTTTT.

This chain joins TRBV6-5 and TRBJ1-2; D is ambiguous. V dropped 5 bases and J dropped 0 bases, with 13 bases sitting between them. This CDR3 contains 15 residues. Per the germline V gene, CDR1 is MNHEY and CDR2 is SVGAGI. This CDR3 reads CASSKGRTPNYGYTF. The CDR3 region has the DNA TGTGCCAGCAGTAAGGGTCGGACTCCTAACTATGGCTACACCTTC.

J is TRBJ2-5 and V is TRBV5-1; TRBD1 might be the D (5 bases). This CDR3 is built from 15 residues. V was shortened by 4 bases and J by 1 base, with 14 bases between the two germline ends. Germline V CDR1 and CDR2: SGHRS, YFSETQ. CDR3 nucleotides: TGCGCCAGCAGCCCCACAGGTGCTCTCCAAGAGACCCAGTACTTC. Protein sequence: CASSPTGALQETQYF.

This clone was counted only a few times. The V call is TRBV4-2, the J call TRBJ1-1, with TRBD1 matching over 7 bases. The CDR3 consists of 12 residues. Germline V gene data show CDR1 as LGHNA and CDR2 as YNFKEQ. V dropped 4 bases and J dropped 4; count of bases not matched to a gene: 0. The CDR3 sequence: CASSRQGTEAFF. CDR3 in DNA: TGTGCCAGCAGCCGACAGGGCACTGAAGCTTTCTTT.

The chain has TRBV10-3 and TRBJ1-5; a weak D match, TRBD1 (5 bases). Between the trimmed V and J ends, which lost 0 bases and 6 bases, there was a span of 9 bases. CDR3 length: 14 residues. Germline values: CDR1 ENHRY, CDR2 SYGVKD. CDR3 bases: TGTGCCATCAGTGAGTCCCCGGGGGGTCAGCCCCAGCATTTT. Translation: CAISESPGGQPQHF.

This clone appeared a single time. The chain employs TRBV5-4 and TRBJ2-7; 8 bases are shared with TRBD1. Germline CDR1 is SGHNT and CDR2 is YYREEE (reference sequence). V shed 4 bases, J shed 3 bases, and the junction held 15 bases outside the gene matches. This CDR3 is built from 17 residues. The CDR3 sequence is CASSPQGGQAKGYEQYF. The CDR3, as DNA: TGTGCCAGCAGCCCCCAAGGGGGACAGGCGAAGGGCTACGAGCAGTACTTC.

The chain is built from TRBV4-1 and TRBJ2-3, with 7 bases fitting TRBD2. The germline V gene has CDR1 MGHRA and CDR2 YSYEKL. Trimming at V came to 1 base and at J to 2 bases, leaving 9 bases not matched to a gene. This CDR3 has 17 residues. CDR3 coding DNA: TGCGCCAGCAGCCAAGGTTACGGCGGGGGAAACACAGATACGCAGTATTTT. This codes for CASSQGYGGGNTDTQYF.

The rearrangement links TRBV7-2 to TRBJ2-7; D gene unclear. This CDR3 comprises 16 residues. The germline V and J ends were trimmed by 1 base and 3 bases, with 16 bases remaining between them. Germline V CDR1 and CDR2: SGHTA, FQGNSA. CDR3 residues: CASSLGGGRGYYEQYF. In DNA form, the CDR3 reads TGTGCCAGCAGCTTAGGCGGCGGCCGTGGGTACTACGAGCAGTACTTC.

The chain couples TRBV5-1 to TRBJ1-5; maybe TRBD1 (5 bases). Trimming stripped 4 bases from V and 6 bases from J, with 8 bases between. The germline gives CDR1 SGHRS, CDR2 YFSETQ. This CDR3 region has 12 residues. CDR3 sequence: CASSPRAQPQHF. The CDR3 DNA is TGCGCCAGCAGCCCCAGGGCTCAGCCCCAGCATTTT.

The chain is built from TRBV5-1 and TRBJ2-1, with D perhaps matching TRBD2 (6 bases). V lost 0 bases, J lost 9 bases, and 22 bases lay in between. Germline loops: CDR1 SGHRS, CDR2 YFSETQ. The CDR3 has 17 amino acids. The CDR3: CASSLGEARRGRGEQFF. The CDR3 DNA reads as TGCGCCAGCAGCTTGGGAGAGGCCAGGCGGGGTAGGGGTGAGCAGTTCTTC.

The DNA for the CDR3 is TGTGCCAGTAGTCTCGGGACAGGGGGCTACAATGAGCAGTTCTTC. Amino acid sequence: CASSLGTGGYNEQFF. V and J are TRBV19 and TRBJ2-1; 11 nucleotides agree with TRBD1. The length of the CDR3 is 15 residues. Germline values: CDR1 LNHDA, CDR2 SQIVND (reference sequence). The V segment lost 5 bases and the J segment 3 bases; nucleotides outside the gene matches: 3. Full variable domain (outside the CDR3, taken from reference TRBV19 and TRBJ2-1): DGGITQSPKYLFRKEGQNVTLSCEQNLNHDAMYWYRQDPGQGLRLIYYSQIVNDFQKGDIAEGYSVSREKKESFPLTVTSAQKNPTAFYLCASSLGTGGYNEQFFGPGTRLTVL.

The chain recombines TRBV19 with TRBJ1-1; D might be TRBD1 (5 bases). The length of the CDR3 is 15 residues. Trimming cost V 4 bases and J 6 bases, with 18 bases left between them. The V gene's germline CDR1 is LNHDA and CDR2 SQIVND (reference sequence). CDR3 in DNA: TGTGCCAGTAGTAATCGGGACTATCTGGTCCCTGAAGCTTTCTTT. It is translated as CASSNRDYLVPEAFF.

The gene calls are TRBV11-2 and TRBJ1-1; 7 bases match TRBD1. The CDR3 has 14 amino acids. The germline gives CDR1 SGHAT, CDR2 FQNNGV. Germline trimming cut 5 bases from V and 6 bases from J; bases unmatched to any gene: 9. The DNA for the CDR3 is TGTGCCAGCAGCCTCAATCTGGGACAGCCTGAAGCTTTCTTT. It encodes CASSLNLGQPEAFF.

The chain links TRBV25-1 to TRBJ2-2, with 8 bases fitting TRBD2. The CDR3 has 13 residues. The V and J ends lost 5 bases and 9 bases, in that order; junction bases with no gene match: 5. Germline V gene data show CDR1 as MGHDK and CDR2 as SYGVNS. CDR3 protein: CASSTGGARELFF. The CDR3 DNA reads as TGTGCCAGCAGTACGGGGGGGGCGCGGGAGCTGTTTTTT.

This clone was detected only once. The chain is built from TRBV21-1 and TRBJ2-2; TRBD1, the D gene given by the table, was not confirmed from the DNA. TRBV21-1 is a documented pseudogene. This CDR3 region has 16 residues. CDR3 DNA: TGTGCCAGCAGCTTAAATTTACCAGGGAACACCGGGGAGCTGTTTTTT. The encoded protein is CASSLNLPGNTGELFF.